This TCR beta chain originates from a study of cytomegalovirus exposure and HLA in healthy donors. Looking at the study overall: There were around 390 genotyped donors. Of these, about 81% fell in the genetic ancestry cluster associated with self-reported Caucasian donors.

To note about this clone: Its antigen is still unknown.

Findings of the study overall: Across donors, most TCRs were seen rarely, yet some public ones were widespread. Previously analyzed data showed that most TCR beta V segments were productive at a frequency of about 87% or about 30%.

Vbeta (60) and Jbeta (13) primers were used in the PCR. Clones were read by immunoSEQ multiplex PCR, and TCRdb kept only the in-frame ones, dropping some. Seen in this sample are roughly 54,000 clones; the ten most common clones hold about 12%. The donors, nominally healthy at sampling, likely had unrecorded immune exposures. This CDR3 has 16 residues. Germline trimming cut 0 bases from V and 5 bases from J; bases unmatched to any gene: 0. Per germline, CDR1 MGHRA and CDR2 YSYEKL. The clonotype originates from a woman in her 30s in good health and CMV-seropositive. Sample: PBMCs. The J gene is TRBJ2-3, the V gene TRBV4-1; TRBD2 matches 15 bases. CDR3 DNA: TGCGCCAGCAGCCAAGAGGGACTAGCGGGGGGAGATACGCAGTATTTT. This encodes CASSQEGLAGGDTQYF.